This is a list of T cell receptor beta chains from one sample in a study of blood T cell repertoires in COVID-19. Assay used: immunoSEQ multiplex PCR; TCRdb lists only in-frame clones, some missing. The sample holds 200,000 to 250,000 clones; about 80% are singletons and the top ten take roughly 3%. Sample: peripheral blood. Receptor source: a woman younger than 45 who had recovered from COVID-19. CDR3s include the opening cysteine and the closing phenylalanine or tryptophan.

CDR3	J	V
CASSADSGGPYEQYF	TRBJ2-7	TRBV5-4
CASSLFPSGPFIDTQYF	TRBJ2-3	TRBV5-4
CASSRTGLTGYTF	TRBJ1-2	TRBV28
CSAGTADLSGNTIYF	TRBJ1-3	TRBV29-1
CASSPLQGRETQYF	TRBJ2-5	TRBV6-5
CATSVTGQAPSYEQYF	TRBJ2-7	TRBV15
CASSWTGTYTGELFF	TRBJ2-2	TRBV27
CASSQAPGGITDTQYF	TRBJ2-3	TRBV4-1
CASSQGLTTYEQYF	TRBJ2-7	TRBV4-2
CASRSPWTELRRGITEKLFF	TRBJ1-4	TRBV12-2
CASSPSPYGYTF	TRBJ1-2	TRBV7-2
CASSRPHTGYSNQPQHF	TRBJ1-5	TRBV28
CATGAYSYNEQFF	TRBJ2-1	TRBV15
CASSRTLGGGDTGELFF	TRBJ2-2	TRBV7-7
CAVRTGRNTEAFF	TRBJ1-1	TRBV7-9
CASSLAPTGEMGEQYF	TRBJ2-7	TRBV5-1
CASSEASGRWETQYF	TRBJ2-5	TRBV10-2
CASGRYSNQPQHF	TRBJ1-5	TRBV28
CASSSDLGTSGTDTQYF	TRBJ2-3	TRBV3-1/TRBV3-2
CASSFLSLAAVGYEQFF	TRBJ2-1	TRBV28
CASSLLPSGNTIYF	TRBJ1-3	TRBV28
CASSLARGTVELETQYF	TRBJ2-5	TRBV7-2
CASSPAGGNQPQHF	TRBJ1-5	TRBV6-2/TRBV6-3
CASSATPGVGGEQFF	TRBJ2-1	TRBV9
CASSLAPGRGVEAFF	TRBJ1-1	TRBV7-9
CAGSWGGASTDTQYF	TRBJ2-3	TRBV11-2
CSVGAGQGYEQYF	TRBJ2-7	TRBV29-1
CASSLVVGVTGELFF	TRBJ2-2	TRBV7-2
CASSPGGAGGYTEAFF	TRBJ1-1	TRBV28
CASSDHRQGIVGQLTDTQYF	TRBJ2-3	TRBV5-1
CASSPRGQRNTDTQYF	TRBJ2-3	TRBV7-6
CASSPIGGSSYNEQFF	TRBJ2-1	TRBV28
CASSSRDRGYEQYF	TRBJ2-7	TRBV13
CASSTIGGVNTEAFF	TRBJ1-1	TRBV7-3
CASSRAGDNYGYTF	TRBJ1-2	TRBV6-5
CASSEPRRGYNEQFF	TRBJ2-1	TRBV10-1
CASSWDRKQPQHF	TRBJ1-5	TRBV6-5
CASSQEGGGYGYTF	TRBJ1-2	TRBV3-1/TRBV3-2
CASSESKGTGGNEQFF	TRBJ2-1	TRBV10-1
CASSDPGLEAFF	TRBJ1-1	TRBV6-4
CASRQRLAAPTGELFF	TRBJ2-2	TRBV28
CASSQALASSYEQYF	TRBJ2-7	TRBV4-2
CASSLAVGTGRYNEQFF	TRBJ2-1	TRBV3-1/TRBV3-2
CASGDRNTEAFF	TRBJ1-1	TRBV6-5
CASSPTGGTDTQYF	TRBJ2-3	TRBV3-1/TRBV3-2
CASSRGQGALSEKLFF	TRBJ1-4	TRBV11-2
CASSPEGQLDSGNTIYF	TRBJ1-3	TRBV7-9
CAWTDVESSYEQYF	TRBJ2-7	TRBV30
CASSPRQGATGELFF	TRBJ2-2	TRBV3-1/TRBV3-2
CASSVGQLNYGYTF	TRBJ1-2	TRBV7-8
CASSYSFQGGNSPLHF	TRBJ1-6	TRBV6-5
CASSPLAGGPSGTDTQYF	TRBJ2-3	TRBV27
CASSKWTGGSGELFF	TRBJ2-2	TRBV6-5
CASSYGLAGAYEQYF	TRBJ2-7	TRBV3-1/TRBV3-2